This entry describes one T cell receptor (beta chain). The target of this receptor is not known. The input lacks base qualities; no much larger clone sits a single base away. TCRbeta CDR3 regions were amplified from genomic DNA using the immunoSEQ Assay, a bias-controlled multiplex PCR. The authors' pipeline ran thus. The number of nucleated cells in each sample was estimated by amplification of reference gene primers within the assay. To quantify the absolute abundance of each unique TCRbeta CDR3 rearrangement, sequence reads were collapsed and filtered. For each sample, productive Simpson clonality was calculated as the square root of Simpson's diversity index over productive rearrangements. The source is immuneACCESS, and TCRdb retained only in-frame sequences with V and J called. Part of the clones is not carried over; for the studies checked, unresolved V genes explain less than half of this, and the remainder is unexplained. V, J and clone size were drawn from that table, and D and trimming were deduced from the DNA. Recorded for this sample are 250,000 to 400,000 clones; around nine tenths of them occurred a single time. The top ten clonotypes cover 5.2% of the sample.

Its CDR3 holds 12 amino acids, cysteine through phenylalanine. CDR3 DNA only is kept here, 36 bases in frame from base 1. V lost 4 bases and J lost 9 bases; the stretch between them is 10 bases long. Participants in the prospective study were aged roughly 18 to 89 years, lived in 20 to 30 United States geographic areas, and enrolled through a virtual design. Cohort assignment in the prospective study relied on participant-reported clinical history from a screening survey and a study questionnaire. Recovered participants in ImmuneRACE Cohort 3 were defined as having two consecutive negative NP/OP PCR tests, clearance from a healthcare professional, or resolution of symptoms. Mobile phlebotomists in the prospective study collected whole blood, serum and a nasopharyngeal or oropharyngeal swab from every participant. Additional blood draws and questionnaires over an approximately 2-month period could optionally be provided by prospective study participants. Prospective study blood samples were shipped either frozen or at room temperature before DNA extraction.

The sample is drawn from a study of blood T cell repertoires in COVID-19 (dated by TCRdb to 2018 to 2021). The study in broad terms: The collaborator samples originated in the United States, Italy and Spain and spanned the acute and convalescent phases of COVID-19. HLA class I and class II types, where available, came from metadata supplied by the sample provider rather than from assay-based typing. Deeply sampled blood TCRbeta repertoires from subjects exposed to, actively infected with, or recovered from COVID-19 were included in the dataset. The samples were drawn from two sources: the first 160 participants of the ongoing ImmuneRACE study, and 1,200 or so subjects contributed by 6 global collaborators. The repertoires were released in a freely available public database intended as a resource for research on the immune response to SARS-CoV-2. A de-identified subject ID, COVID-19 status, age in years and sex were almost always included in the sample metadata. The prospective study material was composed of cDNA or gDNA derived from T cells, B-cell-depleted T cells, or PBMCs.

The investigation overall reported the following: How much clinical and demographic metadata was included differed by source and by participant, and the metadata was provided uncurated.

The sample was PBMCs or T cells enriched from blood (not recorded which). Recombination connected TRBV12-3 or TRBV12-4 to TRBJ2-1; the D gene is perhaps TRBD2, on 5 matching bases. This sequence originates from a man aged 55 to 69 who had recovered from COVID-19. For the CDR3, the sequence is CASSYASSEQFF. The DNA reads TGTGCCAGCAGTTACGCTAGCTCTGAGCAGTTCTTC.